What follows are 28 T cell receptor beta chains derived from one specimen sequenced in a study of radiotherapy plus CTLA-4 blockade in lung cancer. The protocol was immunoSEQ multiplex PCR, while the TCRdb copy is restricted to in-frame clones and leaves out a portion. The sample has around 110,000 clones, approximately 90% seen once. Specimen: peripheral blood, collected from a patient treated with radiotherapy plus ipilimumab. These receptor sequences come from a human donor with non-small cell lung cancer that progressed on radiotherapy plus ipilimumab.

This chain uses TRBV5-1 with TRBJ2-5; TRBD2 matches 7 bases. Germline CDR1 is SGHRS and CDR2 is YFSETQ. Trimming took 5 bases from V and 4 from J; bases not matched to a gene: 11. The CDR3 totals 15 residues. The CDR3 loop is CASRARAGAPETQYF. CDR3 coding DNA: TGCGCCAGCAGAGCCAGGGCGGGAGCCCCAGAGACCCAGTACTTC.

The chain is built from TRBV13 and TRBJ2-3; D is uncertain. This CDR3 contains 13 residues. Germline-derived CDR1 and CDR2 are PRHDT and FYEKMQ (reference sequence). With 3 bases removed from V and 6 bases from J, the gap between germline ends came to 10 bases. CDR3 amino acids: CASSFRNRDTQYF. CDR3 nucleotides: TGTGCCAGCAGCTTCCGAAACCGGGATACGCAGTATTTT.

The chain carries TRBV6-1 and TRBJ1-2; the D is unclear. CDR1 and CDR2 from the germline V gene are MNHNS and SASEGT. Trimming shortened V by 6 bases and J by 8 bases, and 19 bases separated the two germline ends. The CDR3 loop spans 14 amino acids. This CDR3 is CASSRDIQIGGYTF. CDR3 DNA sequence: TGTGCCAGCAGCCGGGATATCCAAATAGGGGGCTACACCTTC.

The V and J genes are TRBV2 and TRBJ2-7, with 11 nucleotides matching TRBD2. From germline, CDR1 is SNHLY and CDR2 FYNNEI. The CDR3 contains 14 residues. V dropped 7 bases and J dropped 4; count of bases not matched to a gene: 6. DNA for the CDR3: TGTGCCAGCACCGTAGCGGGAGGGAGTTACGAGCAGTACTTC. This encodes CASTVAGGSYEQYF.

The V and J genes are TRBV7-9 and TRBJ1-1; D is undetermined. The CDR3 totals 14 residues. The V and J ends lost 5 bases and 1 base respectively, with 11 bases between them. Germline CDR1 reads SEHNR; CDR2 reads FQNEAQ (reference sequence). For the CDR3, the DNA is TGTGCCAGCAGCCCCGGACTTGAGAACACTGAAGCTTTCTTT. This translates into CASSPGLENTEAFF. Variable domain in full (rest from reference TRBV7-9 and TRBJ1-1): DTGVSQNPRHKITKRGQNVTFRCDPISEHNRLYWYRQTLGQGPEFLTYFQNEAQLEKSRLLSDRFSAERPKGSFSTLEIQRTEQGDSAMYLCASSPGLENTEAFFGQGTRLTVV.

The rearrangement joins TRBV13 to TRBJ2-3; D may correspond to TRBD1 or TRBD2 (5 bases each). The CDR3 runs 15 residues. V was shortened by 3 bases and J by 2 bases, with 12 bases between the two germline ends. Germline CDR1 is PRHDT and CDR2 is FYEKMQ (reference sequence). Here the CDR3 reads CASSFGTGITDTQYF. CDR3 nucleotide sequence: TGTGCCAGCAGCTTCGGGACCGGCATCACAGATACGCAGTATTTT.

V gene TRBV7-8 combines with J gene TRBJ2-7; TRBD2 matches at 13 bases. Germline-derived CDR1 and CDR2 are SGHVS and FQNEAQ. Losses at the gene ends were 2 bases for V and 0 bases for J; bases not matched to a gene: 7. The CDR3 is 18 residues long. CDR3 coding DNA: TGTGCCAGCAGCTTATGGACTAGCGGGAGACATCCCTCCTACGAGCAGTACTTC. This translates into CASSLWTSGRHPSYEQYF. Full variable domain (rest looked up from reference TRBV7-8 and TRBJ2-7): GAGVSQSPRYKVAKRGQDVALRCDPISGHVSLFWYQQALGQGPEFLTYFQNEAQLDKSGLPSDRFFAERPEGSVSTLKIQRTQQEDSAVYLCASSLWTSGRHPSYEQYFGPGTRLTVT.

The gene calls are TRBV5-6 and TRBJ1-1, with unresolved D. The CDR3 covers 15 residues. Trimming pared 5 bases from V and 4 bases from J, leaving 18 bases between. Germline V gene lookup returns CDR1 SGHDT and CDR2 YYEEEE. The chain's CDR3 is CASRPYDWGGTEAFF. CDR3 DNA: TGTGCCAGCAGACCTTATGATTGGGGTGGCACTGAAGCTTTCTTT.

The chain joins TRBV6-1 to TRBJ1-1; tentatively, D is TRBD1 (5 bases). This CDR3 has 15 residues. CDR1 MNHNS and CDR2 SASEGT come from the germline V gene. Deletions cut 0 bases from V and 4 bases from J, with 12 bases between. Here the CDR3 DNA reads TGTGCCAGCAGTGAAGCATGGGGCATTGCCACTGAAGCTTTCTTT. It yields the protein CASSEAWGIATEAFF.

The chain employs TRBV5-1 and TRBJ1-4, with D unresolved. V lost 2 bases to trimming and J lost 5 bases, with 10 bases between them. The CDR3 is 14 amino acids. Germline V CDR1 and CDR2: SGHRS, YFSETQ. The CDR3 protein is CASSFEGGNEKLFF. The DNA of the CDR3 is TGCGCCAGCAGCTTTGAGGGAGGGAATGAAAAACTGTTTTTT.

This chain connects TRBV7-8 to TRBJ2-2; TRBD2 aligns across 11 bases. This CDR3 is built from 17 residues. The germline CDR1 and CDR2 sequences are SGHVS and FQNEAQ. The V and J ends lost 3 bases and 7 bases, in that order; junction bases with no gene match: 10. The CDR3 sequence is CASSFMWLAGGGGELFF. CDR3 nucleotides: TGTGCCAGCAGCTTTATGTGGCTAGCGGGAGGAGGCGGGGAGCTGTTTTTT.

The chain couples TRBV18 to TRBJ1-5; weak D call: TRBD1 (6 bases). Trimming shortened V by 3 bases and J by 7 bases, and 13 bases separated the two germline ends. The CDR3 is made up of 14 amino acids. Germline loops: CDR1 KGHSH, CDR2 LQKENI. This chain's CDR3 is CASSPSGARQPQHF. For the CDR3, the DNA is TGTGCCAGCTCACCGTCAGGGGCGAGACAGCCCCAGCATTTT.

CDR3 residues: CASSFRSDEQFF. As DNA, the CDR3 is TGTGCCAGCAGTTTCCGGTCAGATGAGCAGTTCTTC. The rearrangement joins TRBV7-8 to TRBJ2-1, with D hard to call. Germline V lookup: CDR1 SGHVS, CDR2 FQNEAQ. V was pared by 6 bases and J by 8 bases, with 11 bases between. This CDR3 spans 12 amino acids.

The table lists this clone with a count of one. The gene calls are TRBV6-5 and TRBJ2-7; D gene uncertain. CDR1 is MNHEY, CDR2 SVGAGI, per germline. This CDR3 is 14 amino acids long. Trimming left V 5 bases short and J 0 bases short, with 11 bases between. DNA for the CDR3: TGTGCCAGCAGTGCCCTGGGATTCTCCTACGAGCAGTACTTC. The encoded protein is CASSALGFSYEQYF.

This clone showed up just once. CDR3 region: CSAGQGDYGYTF. CDR3 sequence (DNA): TGCAGCGCCGGACAGGGGGACTATGGCTACACCTTC. The rearrangement uses TRBV29-1 and TRBJ1-2, with 10 bases identical to TRBD1. Trimming took 7 bases from V and 3 from J; bases not matched to a gene: 2. From germline, CDR1 is SQVTM and CDR2 ANQGSEA. The CDR3 length is 12 residues.

V is TRBV25-1 and J is TRBJ2-1; 7 nucleotides align to TRBD2. The CDR3 loop spans 18 amino acids. Germline CDR1 is MGHDK and CDR2 is SYGVNS. The J segment lost 4 bases and the V segment lost 3 bases, leaving 15 bases of the junction unmatched. The CDR3 DNA is TGTGCCAGCAGTGACAGCTTGAGGGGCGGGAGTTGGTACAATGAGCAGTTCTTC. Amino acids: CASSDSLRGGSWYNEQFF.

J is TRBJ2-7 and V is TRBV9, with D unclear. CDR1 and CDR2 from the germline V gene are SGDLS and YYNGEE. V dropped 3 bases and J dropped 0 bases, with 10 bases sitting between them. This CDR3 has 14 amino acids. The chain's CDR3 is CASSALASSYEQYF. CDR3 coding DNA: TGTGCCAGCAGCGCACTTGCGAGCTCCTACGAGCAGTACTTC.

This clone is a singleton in its sample. The rearrangement uses TRBV7-2 and TRBJ2-7, with 8 bases matching TRBD2. J was trimmed by 2 bases and V by 4 bases; bases with no gene match: 13. Germline CDR1 and CDR2: SGHTA and FQGNSA. CDR3 length: 17 amino acids. For the CDR3, the DNA is TGTGCCAGCAGCTCCACCGTCTTAGCGGGAATTACCTACGAGCAGTACTTC. It is translated as CASSSTVLAGITYEQYF.

V is TRBV19 and J is TRBJ1-4; 8 bases align to TRBD1. The germline CDR1 and CDR2 sequences are LNHDA and SQIVND (reference sequence). The trim removed 8 bases at V and 0 bases at J, leaving 5 bases unmatched. The CDR3 length is 15 residues. This CDR3 is CASRDRLATNEKLFF. As DNA, the CDR3 is TGTGCCAGTCGGGACAGGCTTGCAACTAATGAAAAACTGTTTTTT.

The chain employs TRBV29-1 and TRBJ1-2; D ambiguous. V was clipped by 3 bases and J by 9 bases, with 11 bases between them. This CDR3 is built from 11 residues. Germline V lookup: CDR1 SQVTM, CDR2 ANQGSEA. The CDR3 DNA follows: TGCAGCGTTGATCCCCTTCCCAGCTACACCTTC. Translated, it gives CSVDPLPSYTF.

The chain uses TRBV27 and TRBJ2-2, with TRBD2 identical over 14 bases. Losses at the gene ends were 5 bases for V and 1 base for J; bases not matched to a gene: 9. The CDR3 is 19 amino acids. Germline CDR1 and CDR2: MNHEY and SMNVEV (reference sequence). CDR3 coding DNA: TGTGCCAGCAGTGAGGCGACTAGCGGGAGGGCGGGGAACACCGGGGAGCTGTTTTTT. It specifies CASSEATSGRAGNTGELFF.

V is TRBV5-1 and J is TRBJ1-1, with a weak D call TRBD1 (6 bases). Trimming took off 6 bases at V and 2 bases at J, with 11 bases between the two ends. The CDR3 is 13 amino acids. Germline loops: CDR1 SGHRS, CDR2 YFSETQ. The CDR3 is CASKPGHNTEAFF. DNA of the CDR3: TGCGCCAGCAAACCGGGACACAACACTGAAGCTTTCTTT.

V gene TRBV6-5 combines with J gene TRBJ2-2, with D perhaps matching TRBD2 (6 bases). The germline CDR1 and CDR2 sequences are MNHEY and SVGAGI. The CDR3 extends over 14 amino acids. V was pared by 5 bases and J by 5 bases, with 12 bases between. CDR3 nucleotides: TGTGCCAGCAGTGCCTCGGGGGAAACCGGGGAGCTGTTTTTT. Protein product: CASSASGETGELFF.

This rearrangement joins TRBV5-1 to TRBJ1-2; D is unclear. The CDR3 extends over 13 amino acids. V shed 0 bases and J shed 8 bases, with 11 bases lying between them. The germline gives CDR1 SGHRS, CDR2 YFSETQ. The chain's CDR3 is CASSLVALGGYTF. The CDR3 nucleotides read TGCGCCAGCAGCTTGGTCGCCTTGGGGGGCTACACCTTC.

V gene TRBV29-1 combines with J gene TRBJ1-5; D remains unclear. V was clipped by 4 bases and J by 1 base, with 5 bases between them. The CDR3 consists of 12 residues. Germline V gene lookup returns CDR1 SQVTM and CDR2 ANQGSEA. CDR3 sequence (DNA): TGCAGCGTTGGTAGCAGCAATCAGCCCCAGCATTTT. Translated, it gives CSVGSSNQPQHF.

The chain joins TRBV5-6 to TRBJ2-2; D is unresolved. The germline V gene has CDR1 SGHDT and CDR2 YYEEEE. This CDR3 comprises 14 residues. V was clipped by 2 bases and J by 0 bases, with 5 bases between them. This CDR3 is CASSFQPNTGELFF. The CDR3 region has the DNA TGTGCCAGCAGCTTTCAACCGAACACCGGGGAGCTGTTTTTT.

V is TRBV19 and J is TRBJ2-1, with 7 bases aligning to TRBD2. Trimming took 4 bases from V and 9 from J; bases not matched to a gene: 21. This CDR3 has 18 amino acids. Germline loops: CDR1 LNHDA, CDR2 SQIVND (reference sequence). In DNA, the CDR3 is TGTGCCAGTAGTACACCCGCGGCCGGACTAGTCTCATCGAGTGAGCAGTTCTTC. This sequence encodes CASSTPAAGLVSSSEQFF.

This chain joins TRBV11-2 and TRBJ2-2; tentative D call: TRBD1 (5 bases). V dropped 3 bases and J dropped 4 bases, with 6 bases sitting between them. In germline, CDR1 is SGHAT, CDR2 FQNNGV. This CDR3 comprises 13 residues. CDR3 region: CASSLGLTGELFF. The CDR3 DNA reads TGTGCCAGCAGCTTGGGGCTCACCGGGGAGCTGTTTTTT.